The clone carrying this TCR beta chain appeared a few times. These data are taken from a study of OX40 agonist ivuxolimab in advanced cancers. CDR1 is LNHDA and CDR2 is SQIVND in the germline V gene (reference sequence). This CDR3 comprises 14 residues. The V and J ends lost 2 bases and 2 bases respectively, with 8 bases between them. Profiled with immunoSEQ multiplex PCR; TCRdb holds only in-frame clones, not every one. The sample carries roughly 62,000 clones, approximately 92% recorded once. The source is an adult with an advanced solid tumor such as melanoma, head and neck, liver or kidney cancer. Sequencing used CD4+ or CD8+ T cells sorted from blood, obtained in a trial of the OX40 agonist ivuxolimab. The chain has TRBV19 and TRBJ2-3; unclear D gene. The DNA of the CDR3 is TGTGCCAGTAGTATATCACTACACACAGATACGCAGTATTTT. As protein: CASSISLHTDTQYF.